One and the same sample provided the 24 T cell receptor beta chains below, sequenced in a study of radiotherapy plus CTLA-4 blockade in lung cancer. TCRdb keeps only in-frame clones here, not all; method: immunoSEQ multiplex PCR. The sample yields tens of thousands of clones, around 80% seen once. Sequencing used peripheral blood, obtained from a patient treated with radiotherapy plus ipilimumab. These receptors originate from a human donor with non-small cell lung cancer who had a complete response to radiotherapy plus ipilimumab.

The chain uses TRBV4-1 and TRBJ1-2; the D gene is possibly TRBD1 (5 bases). V dropped 0 bases and J dropped 7 bases, with 18 bases sitting between them. The CDR3 loop spans 16 amino acids. Germline values: CDR1 MGHRA, CDR2 YSYEKL. The CDR3 bases are TGCGCCAGCAGCCAAGACGTAGCGAGACGGGGACGTGGCTACACCTTC. Protein product: CASSQDVARRGRGYTF.

This chain connects TRBV9 to TRBJ2-1; 11 nucleotides agree with TRBD1. Trimming cost V 2 bases and J 0 bases; bases outside gene matches: 7. This CDR3 spans 18 amino acids. The germline gives CDR1 SGDLS, CDR2 YYNGEE. CDR3 DNA: TGTGCCAGCAGCGTGGGGACAGGGGGTATGAGCTCCTACAATGAGCAGTTCTTC. Its protein product is CASSVGTGGMSSYNEQFF.

The J gene is TRBJ1-4, the V gene TRBV14, with D possibly TRBD1 on 6 matching bases. V was trimmed by 5 bases and J by 7 bases, leaving 14 bases between them. The CDR3 totals 14 residues. Germline V gene sequence: CDR1 SGHDN, CDR2 FVKESK. CDR3 sequence: CASSLQGFGEKLFF. The CDR3 DNA reads TGTGCCAGCAGCTTACAGGGATTCGGTGAAAAACTGTTTTTT.

This clone was counted once. The rearrangement links TRBV19 to TRBJ2-3; TRBD2 matches at 10 bases. The CDR3 runs to 15 residues. V gave up 5 bases and J gave up 4 bases; unmatched junction bases: 6. Germline CDR1 reads LNHDA; CDR2 reads SQIVND (reference sequence). For the CDR3, the DNA is TGTGCCAGTAGTCTAGCGGGAGCGAACTCAGATACGCAGTATTTT. Protein: CASSLAGANSDTQYF. Variable domain in full (rest from reference TRBV19 and TRBJ2-3): DGGITQSPKYLFRKEGQNVTLSCEQNLNHDAMYWYRQDPGQGLRLIYYSQIVNDFQKGDIAEGYSVSREKKESFPLTVTSAQKNPTAFYLCASSLAGANSDTQYFGPGTRLTVL.

This clone has a handful of counts. This chain uses TRBV7-8 with TRBJ1-3; 7 positions agree with TRBD1. The trim removed 5 bases at V and 0 bases at J, leaving 7 bases unmatched. The length of the CDR3 is 16 residues. Germline loops: CDR1 SGHVS, CDR2 FQNEAQ. The CDR3 sequence is CASSEDRPFSGNTIYF. The DNA for the CDR3 is TGTGCCAGCAGCGAGGACAGGCCCTTCTCTGGAAACACCATATATTTT. Supplemented by reference TRBV7-8 and TRBJ1-3, the full variable domain reads GAGVSQSPRYKVAKRGQDVALRCDPISGHVSLFWYQQALGQGPEFLTYFQNEAQLDKSGLPSDRFFAERPEGSVSTLKIQRTQQEDSAVYLCASSEDRPFSGNTIYFGEGSWLTVV.

A single count supports this clone. V usage is TRBV7-2 and J usage is TRBJ2-3; 8 nucleotides match TRBD2. Germline V gene data show CDR1 as SGHTA and CDR2 as FQGNSA. The CDR3 runs 17 residues. V trimming: 5 bases; J trimming: 2 bases; junction bases outside the gene matches: 12. The CDR3 is CASSAHWTSLHTDTQYF. CDR3 bases: TGTGCCAGCAGCGCCCATTGGACTAGCTTACACACAGATACGCAGTATTTT.

The chain is built from TRBV11-2 and TRBJ2-5; TRBD1 is a possible D gene (5 bases). Germline V CDR1 and CDR2: SGHAT, FQNNGV. Trimming took off 4 bases at V and 2 bases at J, with 14 bases between the two ends. This CDR3 region has 15 residues. The CDR3 DNA is TGTGCCAGCAGCTCGGACACACTTGGACAAGAGACCCAGTACTTC. It yields the protein CASSSDTLGQETQYF.

The chain uses TRBV19 and TRBJ2-1, with 7 positions matching TRBD2. V lost 6 bases and J lost 8; bases outside the gene matches: 10. The CDR3 spans 14 residues. Looked up from germline, CDR1 is LNHDA and CDR2 is SQIVND (reference sequence). The CDR3 DNA sequence: TGTGCCAGTAGGGGCGGGAGAGAATTCGATGAGCAGTTCTTC. It translates to CASRGGREFDEQFF.

For this clone: Germline and junction disagree at one end, which may indicate a read error. The chain couples TRBV7-7 to TRBJ1-3; tentatively, D is TRBD1 (5 bases). Germline V gives CDR1 SSHAT, CDR2 FNYEAQ (reference sequence). The CDR3 spans 13 residues. Here the CDR3 DNA reads TGTGCTAGCAGCAAGACAGTTGGAAACACCATATATTTT. Encoded protein: CASSKTVGNTIYF.

This clone was counted between two and nine times. This chain joins TRBV6-1 and TRBJ1-2, with D possibly being TRBD1 (5 bases). CDR1 is MNHNS, CDR2 SASEGT, per germline. CDR3 length equals 16 residues. V was shortened by 4 bases and J by 0 bases, with 15 bases between the two germline ends. This CDR3 is CASSGWAGRANYGYTF. In nucleotides, the CDR3 is TGTGCCAGCAGTGGGTGGGCAGGGAGAGCTAACTATGGCTACACCTTC.

The V call is TRBV7-2, the J call TRBJ2-3, with D possibly being TRBD2 (5 bases). Germline V gene lookup returns CDR1 SGHTA and CDR2 FQGNSA. V dropped 10 bases and J dropped 0 bases, with 8 bases sitting between them. CDR3 length: 12 residues. Here the CDR3 reads CATRLSTDTQYF. The CDR3, as DNA: TGTGCCACCAGACTAAGCACAGATACGCAGTATTTT.

On this clone: Relative to the germline gene, one junction end is altered; a read error may explain this. The rearrangement links TRBV30 to TRBJ1-2, with TRBD1 matching 12 bases. The CDR3 loop spans 12 amino acids. CDR1 and CDR2 (germline): GTSNPN, SVGIG (reference sequence). The CDR3, as DNA: TGTGGCTGGGACAGGGGGCTCTTAGGCTACACCTTC. This translates into CGWDRGLLGYTF.

This clone was counted once. V is TRBV19 and J is TRBJ1-3; TRBD1 matches at 9 bases. This CDR3 has 15 amino acids. Germline-derived CDR1 and CDR2 are LNHDA and SQIVND (reference sequence). Trimming removed 4 bases from V and 2 bases from J; junction bases left unmatched: 3. CDR3 DNA: TGTGCCAGTAGTAGGGACAGGGACCCTGGAAACACCATATATTTT. The encoded protein is CASSRDRDPGNTIYF.

This chain joins TRBV6-6 and TRBJ1-1, with 8 nucleotides matching TRBD1. CDR1 is MNHNY and CDR2 is SVGAGI in the germline V gene (reference sequence). Trimming cost V 2 bases and J 1 base; bases outside gene matches: 3. The CDR3 runs to 15 residues. The CDR3 nucleotides are TGTGCCAGCAGTTACCGCGGGACAGGGAACACTGAAGCTTTCTTT. Translation gives CASSYRGTGNTEAFF.

The chain uses TRBV2 and TRBJ2-7; the match to TRBD2 covers 12 bases. The germline V gene has CDR1 SNHLY and CDR2 FYNNEI. CDR3 size: 16 residues. V dropped 7 bases and J dropped 6; count of bases not matched to a gene: 13. This CDR3 reads CASMWTALAGGPEQYV. Written as DNA, the CDR3 is TGTGCCAGCATGTGGACTGCGCTAGCGGGGGGGCCCGAGCAGTACGTC.

This sequence joins TRBV5-1 and TRBJ1-1; D perhaps matches TRBD1 (6 bases). Looked up from germline, CDR1 is SGHRS and CDR2 is YFSETQ. This CDR3 region has 15 residues. Trimming took 3 bases from V and 0 from J, leaving 12 bases between them. CDR3 protein: CASSSDRMMNTEAFF. The CDR3 DNA follows: TGCGCCAGCAGCTCGGACAGAATGATGAACACTGAAGCTTTCTTT.

CDR3 bases: TGTGCCAGCAGCACGGACAGATATGGCTACACCTTC. It specifies CASSTDRYGYTF. The rearrangement uses TRBV6-6 and TRBJ1-2; the D gene is possibly TRBD1 (6 bases). V dropped 6 bases and J dropped 5 bases, with 10 bases sitting between them. CDR1 and CDR2 (germline): MNHNY, SVGAGI (reference sequence). CDR3 length equals 12 residues.

The chain employs TRBV7-9 and TRBJ2-3, with TRBD2 matching over 13 bases. The CDR3 has 17 amino acids. V was clipped by 2 bases and J by 1 base; unmatched bases: 3. CDR1 SEHNR and CDR2 FQNEAQ come from the germline V gene (reference sequence). CDR3 sequence reads: CASSLSGTSGGTDTQYF. In nucleotides, the CDR3 is TGTGCCAGCAGCTTAAGCGGGACTAGCGGGGGCACAGATACGCAGTATTTT.

This chain links TRBV5-4 with TRBJ2-3; 9 bases are a match to TRBD1. This CDR3 region has 16 residues. From germline, CDR1 is SGHNT and CDR2 YYREEE (reference sequence). V shed 4 bases, J shed 3 bases, and the junction held 9 bases outside the gene matches. As DNA, the CDR3 is TGTGCCAGCAGCCCTATGGGACAGGGTCTTACAGATACGCAGTATTTT. Protein: CASSPMGQGLTDTQYF.

The rearrangement joins TRBV18 to TRBJ2-3, with D perhaps matching TRBD1 (6 bases). From germline, CDR1 is KGHSH and CDR2 LQKENI. This CDR3 is built from 14 residues. The V gene lost 6 bases and the J gene lost 4 bases, with 14 bases spanning the gap. In nucleotides, the CDR3 is TGTGCCAGCTCCGCAATTAGACAGGCAGATACGCAGTATTTT. Amino acid sequence: CASSAIRQADTQYF.

This clone was detected only a few times. This chain connects TRBV5-6 to TRBJ2-3, with 14 nucleotides matching TRBD2. The germline V gene encodes CDR1 SGHDT and CDR2 YYEEEE. CDR3 length equals 18 residues. V dropped 3 bases and J dropped 5; count of bases not matched to a gene: 11. DNA of the CDR3: TGTGCCAGCAGCTCCCCTCCGGGACTAGCGGGAGCTAGAGATACGCAGTATTTT. Protein sequence: CASSSPPGLAGARDTQYF.

The chain carries TRBV9 and TRBJ1-1; the match to TRBD1 covers 7 bases. The trim removed 2 bases at V and 8 bases at J, leaving 3 bases unmatched. Germline V gene sequence: CDR1 SGDLS, CDR2 YYNGEE. The CDR3 is 12 amino acids. The CDR3 sequence is CASSVPGQEAFF. CDR3 nucleotide sequence: TGTGCCAGCAGCGTTCCGGGACAGGAAGCTTTCTTT.

This sequence joins TRBV4-3 and TRBJ2-5; 8 nucleotides align to TRBD2. After removal of 0 bases from V and 7 bases from J, the junction contained 16 bases not matched to a gene. The CDR3 contains 18 residues. The V gene's germline CDR1 is LGHNA and CDR2 YSLEER. The CDR3 reads CASSQDRFERGPRGTQYF. The CDR3 nucleotides are TGCGCCAGCAGCCAAGATCGTTTTGAGCGGGGGCCACGGGGGACCCAGTACTTC.

The chain recombines TRBV19 with TRBJ1-2; TRBD1 agrees at 7 bases. The V and J ends lost 1 base and 2 bases, in that order; junction bases with no gene match: 7. This CDR3 contains 16 residues. Per germline, CDR1 LNHDA and CDR2 SQIVND (reference sequence). CDR3 protein: CASSIAGTVANYGYTF. DNA of the CDR3: TGTGCCAGTAGTATAGCCGGGACAGTAGCCAACTATGGCTACACCTTC.